This T cell receptor beta chain was retrieved from a study of blood T cell repertoires in COVID-19. Across the whole study: Researchers got acute and convalescent COVID-19 samples from the United States, Italy and Spain. The cDNA or gDNA used as material had been derived from T cells, B-cell-depleted T cells, or PBMCs.

Source study methods: For nucleated cells, counts were estimated from reference gene primer amplification. Sequencing was performed with immunoSEQ multiplex PCR; in TCRdb, only in-frame clones are kept and a portion is missing. V, J and clone size are taken as reported in that table, and D and trimming were inferred from the DNA itself. The sample includes approximately 210,000 clones, 82% of them seen just once. This clone was seen a single time. This CDR3 has 14 amino acids. The germline V gene has CDR1 SGHVS and CDR2 FNYEAQ. Deletions cut 1 base from V and 4 bases from J, with 11 bases between. Sequenced input: peripheral blood. The rearrangement links TRBV7-6 to TRBJ2-7; unclear D gene. This receptor was obtained from a woman in her forties with acute or convalescent COVID-19. DNA for the CDR3: TGTGCCAGCAGCTTAGAAAACTCTTTATACGAGCAGTACTTC. It translates to CASSLENSLYEQYF.